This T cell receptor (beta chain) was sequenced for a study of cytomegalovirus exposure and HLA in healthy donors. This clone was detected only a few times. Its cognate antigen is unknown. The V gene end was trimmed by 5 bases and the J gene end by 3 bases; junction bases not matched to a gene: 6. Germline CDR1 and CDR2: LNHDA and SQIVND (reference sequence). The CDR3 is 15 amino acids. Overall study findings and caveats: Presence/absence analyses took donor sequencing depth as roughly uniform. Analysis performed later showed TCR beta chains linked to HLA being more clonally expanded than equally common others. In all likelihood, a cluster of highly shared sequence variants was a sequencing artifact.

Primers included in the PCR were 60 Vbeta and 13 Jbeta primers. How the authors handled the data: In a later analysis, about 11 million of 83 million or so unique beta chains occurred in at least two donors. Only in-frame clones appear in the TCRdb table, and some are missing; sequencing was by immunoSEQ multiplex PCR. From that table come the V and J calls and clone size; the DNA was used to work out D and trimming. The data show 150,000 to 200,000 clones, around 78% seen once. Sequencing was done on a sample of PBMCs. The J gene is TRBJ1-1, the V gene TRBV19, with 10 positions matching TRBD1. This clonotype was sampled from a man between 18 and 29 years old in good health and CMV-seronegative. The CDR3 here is CASSPGQGTHTEAFF. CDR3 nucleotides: TGTGCCAGTAGTCCGGGACAGGGGACCCACACTGAAGCTTTCTTT.